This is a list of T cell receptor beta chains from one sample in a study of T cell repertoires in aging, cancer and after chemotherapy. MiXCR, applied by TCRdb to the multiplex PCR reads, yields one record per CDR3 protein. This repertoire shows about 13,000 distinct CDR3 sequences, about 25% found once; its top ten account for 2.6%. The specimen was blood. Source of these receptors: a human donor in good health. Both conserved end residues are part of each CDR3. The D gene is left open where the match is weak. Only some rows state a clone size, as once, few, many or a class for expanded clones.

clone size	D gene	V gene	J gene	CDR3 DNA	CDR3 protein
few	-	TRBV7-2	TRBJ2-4	TGTGCCAGCAGCTTGAGTGGTTTACTAGCCAAAAACATTCAGTACTTC	CASSLSGLLAKNIQYF
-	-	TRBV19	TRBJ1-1	TGTGCCAGTAGTATAGGGGGGGCTGGTACTGAAGCTTTCTTT	CASSIGGAGTEAFF
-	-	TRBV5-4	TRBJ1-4	TGTGCCAGCAGCGGGGGCGGGACTAATGAAAAACTGTTTTTT	CASSGGGTNEKLFF
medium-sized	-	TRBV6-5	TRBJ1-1	TGTGCCAGCAGTTACGCAGGGAACACTGAAGCTTTCTTT	CASSYAGNTEAFF
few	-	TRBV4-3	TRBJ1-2	TGCGCCAGCAGCGAACACTGGGGTGACTACACCTTC	CASSEHWGDYTF
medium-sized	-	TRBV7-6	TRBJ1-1	TGTGCCAGCAGCGAAGGGGGGAGGGAAGCTTTCTTT	CASSEGGREAFF
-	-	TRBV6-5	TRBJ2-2	TGTGCCAGCAGTAAGCAGGGGGACTACGGGGAGCTGTTTTTT	CASSKQGDYGELFF
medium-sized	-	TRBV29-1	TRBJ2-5	TGCAGCGTTGGGGGAGGCCAAGAGACCCAGTACTTC	CSVGGGQETQYF
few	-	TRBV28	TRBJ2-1	TGTGCCAGCAGTTTTCGGGAAACGTCCTACAATGAGCAGTTCTTC	CASSFRETSYNEQFF
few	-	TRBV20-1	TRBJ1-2	TGCAGTGCTAGAGATCGAGGGGGGGGACATGGCTACACCTTC	CSARDRGGGHGYTF
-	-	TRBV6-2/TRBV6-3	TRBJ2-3	TGTGCCAGCAGTTACCCCGGGACTTTGGGGACAGATACGCAGTATTTT	CASSYPGTLGTDTQYF
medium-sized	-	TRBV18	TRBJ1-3	TGTGCCAGCTCACCACCTGTAGCGGGTGGAAACACCATATATTTT	CASSPPVAGGNTIYF
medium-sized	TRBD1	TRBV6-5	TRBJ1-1	TGTGCCAGCAATGCAGACAGGGGAGGCACTGAAGCTTTCTTT	CASNADRGGTEAFF
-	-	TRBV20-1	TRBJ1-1	TGCAGTGCTAGTAGAAGAGCGAACACTGAAGCTTTCTTT	CSASRRANTEAFF
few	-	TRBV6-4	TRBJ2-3	TGTGCCAGCAGTGCAACAGGGACCACAGATACGCAGTATTTT	CASSATGTTDTQYF
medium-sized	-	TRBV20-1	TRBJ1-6	TGCAGTGCTAGGGCCGATGGGAATTCACCCCTCCACTTT	CSARADGNSPLHF
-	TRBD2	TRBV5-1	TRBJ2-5	TGCGCCAGCAGCTTGATCGGGACTAGCGGGGGGGCTGGGGAGACCCAGTACTTC	CASSLIGTSGGAGETQYF
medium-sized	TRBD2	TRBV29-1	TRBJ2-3	TGCAGCGTTGAACCTAGCGGGGGAATAACAGATACGCAGTATTTT	CSVEPSGGITDTQYF
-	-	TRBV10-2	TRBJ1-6	TGCGCCAGCCAGGGAGTCTCGGGTAATTCACCCCTCCACTTT	CASQGVSGNSPLHF
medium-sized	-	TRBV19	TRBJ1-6	TGTGCCAGTAGTATAGAACGTTCACCCCTCCACTTT	CASSIERSPLHF
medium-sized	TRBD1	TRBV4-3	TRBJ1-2	TGCGCCAGCAGCCGCCGGGGGGACAGAGGCTACACCTTC	CASSRRGDRGYTF
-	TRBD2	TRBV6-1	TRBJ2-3	TGTGCCAGCGGAAGAGCGGGGGAGGTGGATACGCAGTATTTT	CASGRAGEVDTQYF
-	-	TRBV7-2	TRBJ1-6	TGTGCCAGCAGTTCGATGCGCCAGGGAGGGCGATCACCCCTCCACTTT	CASSSMRQGGRSPLHF
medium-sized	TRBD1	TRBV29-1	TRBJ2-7	TGCAGCGTTGAGCAGGGTGGACAGGAGACCTACGAGCAGTACTTC	CSVEQGGQETYEQYF
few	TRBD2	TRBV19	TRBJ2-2	TGTGCCAGTAGCCGGACCCTTGTCGGGGGGATGAACACCGGGGAGCTGTTTTTT	CASSRTLVGGMNTGELFF
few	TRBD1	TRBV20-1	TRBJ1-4	TGCAGTGCCCTAGGACAGGGGGGTGAAAAACTGTTTTTT	CSALGQGGEKLFF
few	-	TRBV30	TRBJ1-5	TGTGCCTGGAGTACTCAGAGTCAGATCAATCAGCCCCAGCATTTT	CAWSTQSQINQPQHF
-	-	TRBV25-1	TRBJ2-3	TGTGCCAGCGCTGTCACAGATACGCAGTATTTT	CASAVTDTQYF